The present T cell receptor beta chain was sequenced within a study of T-cell reconstitution after alpha-beta-depleted transplantation in children. CDR3 size: 14 residues. CDR1 is SGDLS and CDR2 is YYNGEE in the germline V gene. V lost 4 bases to trimming and J lost 1 base; unmatched junction nucleotides: 3. Regarding the study as a whole: T-cell counts and diversity at one year following transplant were attributed mainly to newly produced T cells.

This clonotype has a handful of counts. Its antigen is not known. Preparation of the TCRbeta library was carried out with unique molecular identifiers. Each CDR3 protein is one row after TCRdb ran MiXCR on the PCR reads. The table shows under 250,000 distinct CDR3 sequences, with under 30% occurring only once. The TCR comes from a female patient between 2 and 10 years old who had a stem cell transplant for congenital amegakaryocytic thrombocytopenia, so the T cells may come from the graft donor. The material sequenced was PBMCs, mostly from graft donor cells, taken 360 days after TCRalphabeta/CD19-depleted stem cell transplant. The chain carries TRBV9 and TRBJ2-5, with 8 bases lining up with TRBD2. The CDR3 nucleotides read TGTGCCAGCAGCTTGACTAGCGCCCAAGAGACCCAGTACTTC. This sequence encodes CASSLTSAQETQYF.